Each of the 32 T cell receptor beta chains below was sequenced from the same sample in a study of Ad26.COV2.S vaccination and SARS-CoV-2 variants. TCRdb keeps only in-frame clones here, not all; method: immunoSEQ multiplex PCR. This sample carries 350,000 to 500,000 clones, 89% of them seen once, and the ten largest clones take roughly 2.5%. Treatment meaning: some 20 received Ad26.COV2.S at low or high dose, single or two shots; roughly five received placebo; per-sample allocation not given. Day 63 after the first vaccine or placebo injection was the time point for sampling. Sequences were derived from peripheral blood, sampled in a trial of Ad26.COV2.S vaccine versus placebo. The receptors derive from a person aged 18-60 years who received the Ad26.COV2.S COVID-19 vaccine or a placebo.

This chain links TRBV11-3 with TRBJ2-3, with 7 bases lining up with TRBD2. Looked up from germline, CDR1 is SGHNT and CDR2 is YENEEA. This CDR3 comprises 15 residues. The V and J ends lost 0 bases and 7 bases, in that order; junction bases with no gene match: 7. The CDR3 DNA follows: TGTGCCAGCAGCTTAGAAGGGACTACTTCTTATACGCAGTATTTT. Translation: CASSLEGTTSYTQYF.

The chain couples TRBV3-1 (or the pseudogene TRBV3-2) to TRBJ2-1; TRBD1 matches at 10 bases. Looked up from germline, CDR1 is LGHDT and CDR2 is YNNKEL (reference sequence). The CDR3 consists of 16 residues. Trimming at V came to 4 bases and at J to 8 bases, leaving 11 bases not matched to a gene. CDR3 DNA: TGTGCCAGCAGCCCCCTACGGACAGGGGGTTGGTATGAGCAGTTCTTC. Residues: CASSPLRTGGWYEQFF.

This sequence joins TRBV18 and TRBJ2-7; D uncertain. The CDR3 runs 13 residues. Germline loops: CDR1 KGHSH, CDR2 LQKENI. V was trimmed by 5 bases and J by 7 bases, leaving 15 bases between them. In nucleotides, the CDR3 is TGTGCCAGCTCATCCGACAACGTGTGGGAGCAGTACTTC. It specifies CASSSDNVWEQYF.

In this sample, this clone turned up once. The J gene is TRBJ1-2, the V gene TRBV10-3; TRBD1 might be the D (5 bases). The CDR3 covers 16 residues. Germline V lookup: CDR1 ENHRY, CDR2 SYGVKD. Trimming cost V 5 bases and J 3 bases, with 19 bases left between them. CDR3 DNA sequence: TGTGCCATCAGTCACGACAGAGCGATAAGGGACTATGGCTACACCTTC. This codes for CAISHDRAIRDYGYTF.

The chain joins TRBV6-4 to TRBJ1-2, with TRBD1 identical over 10 bases. Per germline, CDR1 MRHNA and CDR2 SNTAGT. The V and J ends lost 0 bases and 3 bases, in that order; junction bases with no gene match: 7. The CDR3 length is 17 residues. The CDR3 coding sequence is TGTGCCAGCAGTGACTCGATCGGGGACAGGGGTTACTATGGCTACACCTTC. It specifies CASSDSIGDRGYYGYTF.

The V call is TRBV18, the J call TRBJ1-2; 7 bases fit TRBD1. Germline lookup yields CDR1 KGHSH and CDR2 LQKENI. The CDR3 is made up of 16 amino acids. Unmatched junction bases numbered 10, after V lost 4 bases and J lost 2 bases. CDR3: CASSRAYRGDNYGYTF. The CDR3 DNA follows: TGTGCCAGCTCACGCGCCTACAGGGGAGACAACTATGGCTACACCTTC.

V gene TRBV5-5 combines with J gene TRBJ2-6; tentative D call: TRBD1 (6 bases). Germline CDR1 SGHKS, CDR2 YYEKEE (reference sequence). V was clipped by 3 bases and J by 0 bases, with 16 bases between them. The CDR3 loop spans 18 amino acids. The CDR3 DNA reads TGTGCCAGCAGCTGGAAAACAGGGTCCCTCTCTGGGGCCAACGTCCTGACTTTC. Its translation: CASSWKTGSLSGANVLTF.

This chain joins TRBV6-1 and TRBJ2-1, with D unresolved. Germline CDR1 reads MNHNS; CDR2 reads SASEGT. This CDR3 has 14 residues. The V gene lost 3 bases and the J gene lost 4 bases, with 10 bases spanning the gap. CDR3 region: CASSDRLLYNEQFF. The DNA of the CDR3 is TGTGCCAGCAGTGATCGACTCCTATACAATGAGCAGTTCTTC.

This clone was detected only a few times. The rearrangement uses TRBV19 and TRBJ1-1, with 7 bases identical to TRBD1. Germline V CDR1 and CDR2: LNHDA, SQIVND (reference sequence). There are 15 residues in the CDR3. V trimming: 6 bases; J trimming: 9 bases; junction bases outside the gene matches: 16. Here the CDR3 DNA reads TGTGCCAGTAGAACCAGACGACAGGGTGAGGTCAAAGCTTTCTTT. This codes for CASRTRRQGEVKAFF.

The chain combines TRBV9 with TRBJ2-5; D unclear. The V end lost 4 bases, the J end lost 5 bases, and 15 bases lay between the germline ends. CDR1 is SGDLS, CDR2 YYNGEE, per germline. The CDR3 length is 14 residues. The CDR3, as DNA: TGTGCCAGCAGCTTCGGCTCACACGTCGAGACCCAGTACTTC. It is translated as CASSFGSHVETQYF. Together with reference TRBV9 and TRBJ2-5, the CDR3 gives the full variable domain: DSGVTQTPKHLITATGQRVTLRCSPRSGDLSVYWYQQSLDQGLQFLIQYYNGEERAKGNILERFSAQQFPDLHSELNLSSLELGDSALYFCASSFGSHVETQYFGPGTRLLVL.

The V gene is TRBV4-3, the J gene TRBJ1-1; a weak D match, TRBD1 (5 bases). Per germline, CDR1 LGHNA and CDR2 YSLEER. CDR3 length equals 15 residues. V lost 5 bases and J lost 1, with 14 bases in between. The DNA for the CDR3 is TGCGCCAGCAGCGTCCAGGGTGTGGGGAACACTGAAGCTTTCTTT. Amino acid sequence: CASSVQGVGNTEAFF.

V usage is TRBV11-2 and J usage is TRBJ2-1, with 8 bases aligning to TRBD2. CDR3 length equals 15 residues. The germline V gene encodes CDR1 SGHAT and CDR2 FQNNGV. V gave up 5 bases and J gave up 0 bases; unmatched junction bases: 3. CDR3 amino acids: CASSGSGISYNEQFF. Here the CDR3 DNA reads TGTGCCAGCAGCGGTAGCGGGATCTCCTACAATGAGCAGTTCTTC. Looking up the rest from reference TRBV11-2 and TRBJ2-1 gives the full variable domain: EAGVAQSPRYKIIEKRQSVAFWCNPISGHATLYWYQQILGQGPKLLIQFQNNGVVDDSQLPKDRFSAERLKGVDSTLKIQPAKLEDSAVYLCASSGSGISYNEQFFGPGTRLTVL.

The J gene is TRBJ1-5, the V gene TRBV7-9, with a possible D match to TRBD1 (6 bases). The CDR3 has 16 amino acids. V lost 5 bases and J 0 bases, leaving 14 bases between the germline ends. Germline V CDR1 and CDR2: SEHNR, FQNEAQ (reference sequence). CDR3 nucleotide sequence: TGTGCCAGCAGCCCAGAGGGACACTATAGCAATCAGCCCCAGCATTTT. It translates to CASSPEGHYSNQPQHF.

V gene TRBV10-3 combines with J gene TRBJ2-2, with D perhaps assigned TRBD1 or TRBD2 (5 bases each). The CDR3 covers 13 residues. V was cut by 9 bases and J by 6 bases, with 14 bases left in between. CDR1 ENHRY and CDR2 SYGVKD come from the germline V gene. The CDR3 is CAILERDAGELFF. The CDR3 DNA reads as TGTGCCATATTAGAAAGGGACGCCGGGGAGCTGTTTTTT.

V gene TRBV6-5 combines with J gene TRBJ2-3; D ambiguous. V was trimmed by 5 bases and J by 6 bases, leaving 12 bases between them. The length of the CDR3 is 13 residues. Germline V gene lookup returns CDR1 MNHEY and CDR2 SVGAGI. The CDR3 bases are TGTGCCAGCAGTCACGGAAGGGCCGATACGCAGTATTTT. It yields the protein CASSHGRADTQYF.

The rearrangement links TRBV29-1 to TRBJ2-1; TRBD2 is a possible D gene (6 bases). This CDR3 region has 12 residues. V was cut by 8 bases and J by 9 bases, with 17 bases left in between. The germline V gene has CDR1 SQVTM and CDR2 ANQGSEA. The CDR3 DNA reads TGCAGCCTGGGGGGTCATGTAAGTGAGCAGTTCTTC. Amino acid sequence: CSLGGHVSEQFF.

This chain uses TRBV9 with TRBJ1-2; perhaps TRBD1 as D (5 bases). CDR3 length: 14 amino acids. Per germline, CDR1 SGDLS and CDR2 YYNGEE. V shed 7 bases and J shed 9 bases, with 22 bases lying between them. This chain's CDR3 is CASQKGTARWSYTF. DNA for the CDR3: TGTGCCAGCCAAAAGGGGACGGCTCGGTGGAGCTACACCTTC.

The chain recombines TRBV6-5 with TRBJ1-3; D is undetermined. CDR1 is MNHEY, CDR2 SVGAGI, per germline. This CDR3 comprises 14 residues. The ends were cut back, 5 bases at V and 0 bases at J, with 8 bases in the middle. The CDR3 coding sequence is TGTGCCAGCAGTCTAGCCCGCTCTGGAAACACCATATATTTT. This encodes CASSLARSGNTIYF.

This clone is a singleton in its sample. CDR3 region: CSVGQGGMPLHF. The CDR3 DNA is TGCAGCGTTGGACAGGGAGGAATGCCCCTCCACTTT. V gene TRBV29-1 combines with J gene TRBJ1-6; 7 positions agree with TRBD1. V shed 4 bases and J 13 bases; nucleotides not matched to a gene: 7. Germline V gene sequence: CDR1 SQVTM, CDR2 ANQGSEA. This CDR3 is 12 amino acids long.

The chain recombines TRBV4-3 with TRBJ2-1; D is possibly TRBD2 (5 bases). The germline CDR1 and CDR2 sequences are LGHNA and YSLEER. V was trimmed by 0 bases and J by 8 bases, leaving 14 bases between them. The CDR3 is 15 residues long. The CDR3 loop is CASSQELNAGDEQFF. The CDR3 nucleotides read TGCGCCAGCAGCCAAGAATTGAACGCCGGGGATGAGCAGTTCTTC.

This chain links TRBV28 with TRBJ1-2; TRBD1 might be the D (5 bases). Germline lookup yields CDR1 MDHEN and CDR2 SYDVKM. The CDR3 loop spans 14 amino acids. Trimming shortened V by 6 bases and J by 2 bases, and 13 bases separated the two germline ends. The CDR3 sequence is CASRSSGENYGYTF. CDR3 coding DNA: TGTGCCAGCAGGTCATCGGGGGAGAACTATGGCTACACCTTC.

This chain links TRBV27 with TRBJ1-2; tentative D call: TRBD1 (5 bases). Germline V gene lookup returns CDR1 MNHEY and CDR2 SMNVEV (reference sequence). Trimming took off 8 bases at V and 6 bases at J, with 19 bases between the two ends. The CDR3 runs to 14 residues. In DNA, the CDR3 is TGTGCCAGCGCCCACCGGGCCCAAGGGGATGGCTACACCTTC. Amino acid sequence: CASAHRAQGDGYTF.

The chain has TRBV28 and TRBJ1-5; TRBD1 agrees at 9 bases. The ends lost 6 bases at V and 2 bases at J; junction bases unmatched: 5. CDR1 is MDHEN and CDR2 is SYDVKM in the germline V gene. This CDR3 spans 15 amino acids. DNA of the CDR3: TGTGCCAGCAGGCAGACAGGGGGGGGCAATCAGCCCCAGCATTTT. This codes for CASRQTGGGNQPQHF.

J is TRBJ1-2 and V is TRBV11-1; D possibly corresponds to TRBD1 (6 bases). Deletions cut 5 bases from V and 4 bases from J, with 14 bases between. The CDR3 is made up of 14 amino acids. Germline-derived CDR1 and CDR2 are SGHAT and FQDESV (reference sequence). The CDR3 DNA reads TGTGCCAGCAGCCCCAGGGGCCGGGCCTATGGCTACACCTTC. Translating gives CASSPRGRAYGYTF.

The rearrangement uses TRBV5-1 and TRBJ2-3; 12 bases map to TRBD2. With 3 bases clipped from V and 4 bases from J, the junction kept 15 bases outside the gene matches. Germline V gene data show CDR1 as SGHRS and CDR2 as YFSETQ. The CDR3 extends over 19 amino acids. This CDR3 reads CASSSPPSGRADRADTQYF. The DNA for the CDR3 is TGCGCCAGCAGCTCTCCTCCTAGCGGGAGGGCCGATCGGGCAGATACGCAGTATTTT.

The chain recombines TRBV4-3 with TRBJ1-4, with D possibly TRBD1 on 5 matching bases. The CDR3 sequence is 17 residues long. From germline, CDR1 is LGHNA and CDR2 YSLEER. The V gene lost 0 bases and the J gene lost 2 bases, with 13 bases spanning the gap. The CDR3 DNA follows: TGCGCCAGCAGCCAAGATCCAAGGGGTCAGACTAATGAAAAACTGTTTTTT. Translating gives CASSQDPRGQTNEKLFF.

The chain uses TRBV2 and TRBJ1-2; 7 bases fit TRBD1. V lost 6 bases, J lost 5 bases, and 21 bases stayed unmatched. The CDR3 runs to 18 residues. Germline assignment: CDR1 SNHLY and CDR2 FYNNEI. CDR3 sequence reads: CASRGMTGRGVSWYGYTF. DNA for the CDR3: TGTGCCAGCAGAGGGATGACAGGGCGGGGGGTTTCCTGGTATGGCTACACCTTC. The full variable domain, rest sourced from reference TRBV2 and TRBJ1-2, is EPEVTQTPSHQVTQMGQEVILRCVPISNHLYFYWYRQILGQKVEFLVSFYNNEISEKSEIFDDQFSVERPDGSNFTLKIRSTKLEDSAMYFCASRGMTGRGVSWYGYTFGSGTRLTVV.

The V gene is TRBV11-2, the J gene TRBJ1-6; D not resolved. This CDR3 has 13 residues. Trimming took 1 base from V and 7 from J, leaving 5 bases between them. Germline-derived CDR1 and CDR2 are SGHAT and FQNNGV. Here the CDR3 reads CASSLVGNSPLHF. The CDR3 DNA reads as TGTGCCAGCAGCTTAGTAGGGAATTCACCCCTCCACTTT.

V usage is TRBV19 and J usage is TRBJ2-1; D is perhaps TRBD1 (6 bases). The length of the CDR3 is 13 residues. Germline CDR1 reads LNHDA; CDR2 reads SQIVND (reference sequence). V was clipped by 10 bases and J by 8 bases, with 18 bases between them. This CDR3 is CAISVPNRDEQFF. DNA of the CDR3: TGTGCCATATCGGTGCCGAACAGGGATGAGCAGTTCTTC.

A remark on this clone: Other nucleotide sequences from this sample produce the same CDR3. The V call is TRBV7-3, the J call TRBJ2-5, with a tentative D call TRBD1 (6 bases). Trimming left V 5 bases short and J 1 base short, with 11 bases between. The CDR3 contains 14 residues. The germline V gene encodes CDR1 SGHTA and CDR2 FQGTGA. CDR3 sequence: CASSPTGLQETQYF. CDR3 nucleotide sequence: TGTGCCAGCAGCCCGACAGGTCTCCAAGAGACCCAGTACTTC.

The rearrangement links TRBV7-2 to TRBJ2-3, with D unresolved. Germline V gene data show CDR1 as SGHTA and CDR2 as FQGNSA. Between the trimmed V and J ends, which lost 1 base and 1 base, there was a span of 9 bases. The CDR3 is 15 residues long. CDR3 DNA sequence: TGTGCCAGCAGCTTAGGGGTCGGCCGCACAGATACGCAGTATTTT. Its translation is CASSLGVGRTDTQYF.

This clone showed up just once. The rearrangement links TRBV10-3 to TRBJ2-1, with a weak D call TRBD1 (5 bases). Between the trimmed V and J ends, which lost 5 bases and 10 bases, there was a span of 15 bases. CDR1 and CDR2 (germline): ENHRY, SYGVKD. The CDR3 totals 13 residues. The CDR3 sequence is CAISSESWGEQFF. Written as DNA, the CDR3 is TGTGCCATCAGTTCAGAGAGTTGGGGCGAGCAGTTCTTC.